This T cell receptor (beta chain) is from a study of blood T cell repertoires in COVID-19. Turning to the study itself: Samples of COVID-19 (acute and convalescent) were obtained from the United States, Italy and Spain. The cDNA or gDNA used as material had been derived from T cells, B-cell-depleted T cells, or PBMCs.

Methods used by the authors: Amplification of reference gene primers provided the estimated nucleated cell counts. The data were produced by immunoSEQ multiplex PCR, yet TCRdb's version contains in-frame clones alone and is incomplete. V and J calls and clone size are copied from that table; D and trimming were computed from the DNA. The data hold under 300,000 clones, with 84% observed a single time. Trimming took 2 bases from V and 3 from J, leaving 11 bases between them. The CDR3 loop spans 14 amino acids. The germline CDR1 and CDR2 sequences are LGHDT and YNNKEL (reference sequence). The gene calls are TRBV3-1 (or the pseudogene TRBV3-2) and TRBJ2-7; TRBD2 is a possible D gene (5 bases). This receptor was identified in a middle-aged man with acute or convalescent COVID-19. Sample: peripheral blood. The CDR3 loop reads CASSQMVSDYEQYF. CDR3 coding DNA: TGTGCCAGCAGCCAAATGGTTAGCGACTACGAGCAGTACTTC.